The next 21 T cell receptor beta chains were all read from a single sample in a study of blood T cell repertoires in COVID-19. Repertoires were generated with immunoSEQ multiplex PCR, while TCRdb's copy carries only in-frame clones and drops some. This table has 70,000 to 90,000 clones, approximately 85% appearing once. Source material: peripheral blood. The receptors here all came from a human donor in a cohort sampled during active COVID-19.

This clone was seen just once. CDR3 in amino acids: CASSQDRVVRGYGYTF. The CDR3 nucleotides are TGCGCCAGCAGCCAAGATCGGGTGGTCAGGGGCTATGGCTACACCTTC. The chain uses TRBV4-3 and TRBJ1-2, with D possibly matching TRBD1 (6 bases). V was cut by 0 bases and J by 4 bases, with 15 bases left in between. CDR3 length: 16 residues. In germline, CDR1 is LGHNA, CDR2 YSLEER.

This chain joins TRBV18 and TRBJ1-1, with D unclear. Per germline, CDR1 KGHSH and CDR2 LQKENI. The CDR3 has 12 residues. Trimming shortened V by 3 bases and J by 0 bases, and 2 bases separated the two germline ends. Here the CDR3 DNA reads TGTGCCAGCTCACCTATGAACACTGAAGCTTTCTTT. Amino acid sequence: CASSPMNTEAFF.

This chain uses TRBV18 with TRBJ1-1, with D perhaps TRBD1 (5 bases). Trimming shortened V by 3 bases and J by 4 bases, and 15 bases separated the two germline ends. This CDR3 is 15 amino acids long. From germline, CDR1 is KGHSH and CDR2 LQKENI. CDR3 nucleotides: TGTGCCAGCTCACCTGTTAATCGGGGGGGCACTGAAGCTTTCTTT. Protein sequence: CASSPVNRGGTEAFF.

The chain couples TRBV3-1 (or the pseudogene TRBV3-2) to TRBJ2-7; D not resolved. The CDR3 extends over 14 amino acids. V lost 2 bases to trimming and J lost 0 bases, with 8 bases between them. Germline CDR1 reads LGHDT; CDR2 reads YNNKEL (reference sequence). CDR3 sequence: CASSQLFSSYEQYF. DNA for the CDR3: TGTGCCAGCAGCCAACTCTTCAGCTCCTACGAGCAGTACTTC.

The V and J genes are TRBV6-2 or TRBV6-3 and TRBJ2-5, with D perhaps being TRBD1 or TRBD2 (7 bases each). The CDR3 covers 14 residues. The germline V gene encodes CDR1 MNHEY and CDR2 SVGEGT. V lost 7 bases and J 1 base, leaving 13 bases between the germline ends. The CDR3 DNA reads as TGTGCCAGCACCCCAGGGGGGGTCCAAGAGACCCAGTACTTC. It is translated as CASTPGGVQETQYF.

The chain has TRBV13 and TRBJ2-7; D perhaps matches TRBD1 (5 bases). V lost 2 bases and J 3 bases, leaving 8 bases between the germline ends. The CDR3 runs to 13 residues. CDR1 is PRHDT, CDR2 FYEKMQ, per germline (reference sequence). The CDR3 reads CASSLQGFYEQYF. In DNA, the CDR3 is TGTGCCAGCAGCTTACAGGGATTCTACGAGCAGTACTTC.

For the CDR3, the DNA is TGTGCTAGTGGTCCAACTAGCGGGAGTTTGTCCAGAAACACAGATACGCAGTATTTT. This gives the protein CASGPTSGSLSRNTDTQYF. The J gene is TRBJ2-3, the V gene TRBV12-5, with 11 bases fitting TRBD2. Germline-derived CDR1 and CDR2 are LGHNT and FRNRAP. V lost 5 bases to trimming and J lost 2 bases; unmatched junction nucleotides: 15. The CDR3 is 19 amino acids.

The V and J genes are TRBV27 and TRBJ2-3; TRBD1 matches at 7 bases. The CDR3 consists of 17 residues. Germline CDR1 and CDR2: MNHEY and SMNVEV (reference sequence). With V trimmed by 3 bases and J by 1 base, 10 bases remained unmatched. The CDR3 loop is CASSFDKGQGGTDTQYF. Here the CDR3 DNA reads TGTGCCAGCAGTTTCGATAAGGGTCAGGGGGGCACAGATACGCAGTATTTT.

The rearrangement uses TRBV6-6 and TRBJ1-5, with 7 bases fitting TRBD1. Germline lookup yields CDR1 MNHNY and CDR2 SVGAGI (reference sequence). J lost 0 bases, V lost 5 bases, and 10 bases had no gene match. This CDR3 is built from 17 residues. CDR3: CASSPGTDTYSNQPQHF. DNA for the CDR3: TGTGCCAGCAGTCCGGGGACAGATACATATAGCAATCAGCCCCAGCATTTT.

V is TRBV5-8 and J is TRBJ2-3; D call uncertain. Germline CDR1 reads SGHTS; CDR2 reads YDEGEE. There are 15 residues in the CDR3. V was pared by 0 bases and J by 0 bases, with 8 bases between. In nucleotides, the CDR3 is TGTGCCAGCAGCTTGGGGCGACAAAGCACAGATACGCAGTATTTT. This gives the protein CASSLGRQSTDTQYF.

The gene calls are TRBV5-1 and TRBJ2-2; 14 bases map to TRBD2. V dropped 4 bases and J dropped 3; count of bases not matched to a gene: 8. Germline assignment: CDR1 SGHRS and CDR2 YFSETQ. The CDR3 covers 18 residues. The CDR3 spells CASSRGLAGDLDTGELFF. In DNA, the CDR3 is TGCGCCAGCAGCCGGGGACTAGCGGGAGACTTAGACACCGGGGAGCTGTTTTTT.

V gene TRBV7-2 combines with J gene TRBJ2-2, with 9 bases fitting TRBD2. Germline trimming cut 4 bases from V and 1 base from J; bases unmatched to any gene: 7. The CDR3 loop spans 17 amino acids. CDR1 and CDR2 from the germline V gene are SGHTA and FQGNSA. The CDR3 DNA reads as TGTGCCAGCAGCTCCAGGAGCGGGGGGCTGAACACCGGGGAGCTGTTTTTT. Its translation is CASSSRSGGLNTGELFF.

The chain combines TRBV24-1 with TRBJ1-5; D is ambiguous. This CDR3 has 13 amino acids. CDR1 is KGHDR, CDR2 SFDVKD, per germline. The V gene lost 6 bases and the J gene lost 7 bases, with 12 bases spanning the gap. The CDR3 nucleotides read TGTGCCACCAGTTGGGCGGGTGGACAGCCCCAGCATTTT. Protein: CATSWAGGQPQHF.

This clone occurred once. This chain joins TRBV12-3 or TRBV12-4 and TRBJ2-7; D is unclear. Trimming pared 4 bases from V and 3 bases from J, leaving 10 bases between. The CDR3 extends over 13 amino acids. The CDR3 DNA is TGTGCCAGCAGTTCGTCAGCGAACTACGAGCAGTACTTC. This translates into CASSSSANYEQYF.

This sequence joins TRBV6-1 and TRBJ2-7; 7 nucleotides align to TRBD2. Trimming cost V 3 bases and J 2 bases; bases outside gene matches: 7. Germline V gene sequence: CDR1 MNHNS, CDR2 SASEGT. The CDR3 runs to 15 residues. In DNA, the CDR3 is TGTGCCAGCAGTGATGGCGTGGCGGGGGCCTACGAGCAGTACTTC. It specifies CASSDGVAGAYEQYF.

The chain joins TRBV5-1 to TRBJ2-2; D not resolved. The CDR3 sequence is 16 residues long. Germline V CDR1 and CDR2: SGHRS, YFSETQ. The germline V and J ends were trimmed by 4 bases and 0 bases, with 13 bases remaining between them. In DNA form, the CDR3 reads TGCGCCAGCAGCCACACCTCGCTCGCGAACACCGGGGAGCTGTTTTTT. Protein product: CASSHTSLANTGELFF.

The chain recombines TRBV11-2 with TRBJ1-5; D ambiguous. The V and J ends lost 7 bases and 5 bases respectively, with 15 bases between them. The CDR3 length is 14 residues. Germline V gene lookup returns CDR1 SGHAT and CDR2 FQNNGV. The CDR3 loop reads CASNPTRGDQPQHF. DNA for the CDR3: TGTGCCAGCAACCCCACGCGTGGTGATCAGCCCCAGCATTTT.

The CDR3 loop is CASSFQGARALNYGYTF. The CDR3 DNA sequence: TGTGCCAGCAGCTTTCAGGGGGCCAGAGCTCTTAACTATGGCTACACCTTC. The V gene is TRBV5-4, the J gene TRBJ1-2, with 8 bases aligning to TRBD1. The V gene end was trimmed by 2 bases and the J gene end by 1 base; junction bases not matched to a gene: 10. Germline V gives CDR1 SGHNT, CDR2 YYREEE (reference sequence). The CDR3 loop spans 17 amino acids.

CDR3 amino acids: CASSLDRGGETQYF. CDR3 nucleotide sequence: TGCGCCAGCAGTTTGGACAGGGGTGGGGAGACCCAGTACTTC. J is TRBJ2-5 and V is TRBV10-1; 9 bases align to TRBD1. The CDR3 is made up of 14 amino acids. J lost 5 bases, V lost 5 bases, and 6 bases had no gene match. Looked up from germline, CDR1 is WNHNN and CDR2 is SYGVQD (reference sequence).

This chain joins TRBV7-3 and TRBJ2-1; D unresolved. V was clipped by 0 bases and J by 0 bases, with 6 bases between them. The CDR3 covers 15 residues. Per the germline V gene, CDR1 is SGHTA and CDR2 is FQGTGA. As DNA, the CDR3 is TGTGCCAGCAGCTTAACCCGTAGCTCCTACAATGAGCAGTTCTTC. Encoded protein: CASSLTRSSYNEQFF.

This clone was seen once. This chain's CDR3 is CASSPGDSHTYGYTF. Here the CDR3 DNA reads TGTGCCAGCAGCCCGGGGGACAGCCATACCTATGGCTACACCTTC. This rearrangement joins TRBV7-8 to TRBJ1-2, with TRBD1 matching 7 bases. The CDR3 sequence is 15 residues long. The ends lost 5 bases at V and 4 bases at J; junction bases unmatched: 10. Germline-derived CDR1 and CDR2 are SGHVS and FQNEAQ.